The 14 T cell receptor beta chains below come from one sample, sequenced in a study of Tregs in tolerant kidney transplant recipients. The repertoire was sequenced with immunoSEQ multiplex PCR; TCRdb's copy has only in-frame clones and lacks some. The repertoire holds roughly 250,000 clones, with 84% as singletons. The sequencing sample was made of CD4+ T cells from blood. Receptor source: a human donor in good health.

V gene TRBV18 combines with J gene TRBJ2-1, with 8 bases aligning to TRBD2. Trimming at V came to 3 bases and at J to 6 bases, leaving 10 bases not matched to a gene. The CDR3 runs 16 residues. In germline, CDR1 is KGHSH, CDR2 LQKENI. CDR3 coding DNA: TGTGCCAGCTCACCCGTCTGGGCGGGAGGTCCCAATGAGCAGTTCTTC. Translating gives CASSPVWAGGPNEQFF.

In DNA form, the CDR3 reads TGTGCCAGCTCACCGGGACAGGGGGTGGACGAGCAGTACTTC. Its translation: CASSPGQGVDEQYF. The chain has TRBV18 and TRBJ2-7; 11 bases match TRBD1. Germline V gene data show CDR1 as KGHSH and CDR2 as LQKENI. This CDR3 spans 14 amino acids. After removal of 3 bases from V and 5 bases from J, the junction contained 3 bases not matched to a gene.

A word on this clone: The germline gene is not matched at one end of the junction; a read error may be the cause. The chain employs TRBV5-1 and TRBJ2-7, with TRBD1 as a possible D gene (5 bases). The length of the CDR3 is 12 residues. In germline, CDR1 is SGHRS, CDR2 YFSETQ. CDR3: CASSRDSYGQYF. The CDR3 nucleotides are TGCGCCAGCAGCCGAGACAGCTACGGGCAGTACTTC.

For this clone: This same CDR3 is encoded by further DNA sequences in the sample. The J gene is TRBJ2-7, the V gene TRBV29-1; 8 positions agree with TRBD1. This CDR3 has 12 residues. Trimming removed 4 bases from V and 4 bases from J; junction bases left unmatched: 3. The germline V gene has CDR1 SQVTM and CDR2 ANQGSEA. CDR3 DNA sequence: TGCAGCGTTGCTGGACAGGGATACGAGCAGTACTTC. It encodes CSVAGQGYEQYF.

This chain joins TRBV28 and TRBJ1-3, with 9 bases lining up with TRBD1. Germline assignment: CDR1 MDHEN and CDR2 SYDVKM. CDR3 length: 16 residues. Losses at the gene ends were 5 bases for V and 4 bases for J; bases not matched to a gene: 9. CDR3 residues: CASSIPGQGTGNTIYF. CDR3 coding DNA: TGTGCCAGCAGTATCCCGGGACAGGGAACCGGAAACACCATATATTTT.

This chain links TRBV29-1 with TRBJ1-2; tentative D call: TRBD1 (6 bases). CDR3 length: 11 residues. V lost 4 bases and J 13 bases, leaving 16 bases between the germline ends. Germline lookup yields CDR1 SQVTM and CDR2 ANQGSEA. The CDR3 DNA reads TGCAGCGTTGTCCAGGGGTCGGCCTCCACCTTC. Amino acids: CSVVQGSASTF.

The chain links TRBV5-1 to TRBJ2-6; 7 nucleotides align to TRBD2. V shed 4 bases and J 0 bases; nucleotides not matched to a gene: 13. Per germline, CDR1 SGHRS and CDR2 YFSETQ. CDR3 length: 19 residues. The CDR3 is CASSAFGGKRSSGANVLTF. CDR3 DNA: TGCGCCAGCAGCGCCTTCGGGGGGAAGCGTTCCTCTGGGGCCAACGTCCTGACTTTC.

The chain recombines TRBV6-5 with TRBJ1-2; the match to TRBD1 covers 12 bases. The V gene's germline CDR1 is MNHEY and CDR2 SVGAGI. The CDR3 covers 15 residues. Trimming cost V 6 bases and J 7 bases; bases outside gene matches: 9. The CDR3 bases are TGTGCCAGCAGGTCCCCGGGACAGGGGGCTGTTGGCTACACCTTC. It encodes CASRSPGQGAVGYTF.

The V gene is TRBV29-1, the J gene TRBJ2-1; 8 nucleotides align to TRBD1. Trimming removed 1 base from V and 0 bases from J; junction bases left unmatched: 5. This CDR3 region has 16 residues. The V gene's germline CDR1 is SQVTM and CDR2 ANQGSEA. In nucleotides, the CDR3 is TGCAGCGTTGAAGGAGACAGGGGAAGCTCCTACAATGAGCAGTTCTTC. Amino acids: CSVEGDRGSSYNEQFF.

This clone showed up just a few times. The V gene is TRBV11-2, the J gene TRBJ2-7, with D perhaps given as TRBD1 or TRBD2 (5 bases each). CDR1 is SGHAT and CDR2 is FQNNGV in the germline V gene. Trimming took off 1 base at V and 9 bases at J, with 19 bases between the two ends. The CDR3 has 15 amino acids. The CDR3 DNA reads as TGTGCCAGCAGCTTAGGTCCCGGGGCCTTTGAGAGGCAGTACTTC. This translates into CASSLGPGAFERQYF.

V and J are TRBV6-6 and TRBJ2-5; D may correspond to TRBD1 or TRBD2 (5 bases each). The CDR3 is 15 amino acids. CDR1 and CDR2 from the germline V gene are MNHNY and SVGAGI (reference sequence). Trimming took off 2 bases at V and 5 bases at J, with 15 bases between the two ends. The CDR3 nucleotides are TGTGCCAGCAGTTACGGGACGGCTCGATCGGAGACCCAGTACTTC. Its translation: CASSYGTARSETQYF.

This rearrangement joins TRBV5-5 to TRBJ1-5, with no clear D. The V gene lost 0 bases and the J gene lost 0 bases, with 7 bases spanning the gap. Germline-derived CDR1 and CDR2 are SGHKS and YYEKEE (reference sequence). The CDR3 spans 15 residues. CDR3: CASSLVQFSNQPQHF. The CDR3 coding sequence is TGTGCCAGCAGCTTGGTCCAGTTTAGCAATCAGCCCCAGCATTTT. Supplemented by reference TRBV5-5 and TRBJ1-5, the full variable domain reads DAGVTQSPTHLIKTRGQQVTLRCSPISGHKSVSWYQQVLGQGPQFIFQYYEKEERGRGNFPDRFSARQFPNYSSELNVNALLLGDSALYLCASSLVQFSNQPQHFGDGTRLSIL.

This chain uses TRBV14 with TRBJ2-6; perhaps TRBD1 as D (6 bases). V lost 5 bases to trimming and J lost 1 base, with 12 bases between them. This CDR3 spans 16 amino acids. Germline V gives CDR1 SGHDN, CDR2 FVKESK. The DNA of the CDR3 is TGTGCCAGCAGCACTCAGGGGTTTTCTGGGGCCAACGTCCTGACTTTC. It encodes CASSTQGFSGANVLTF.

The table lists this clone with a count of one. The chain joins TRBV13 to TRBJ2-7, with 10 bases that match TRBD1. This CDR3 spans 15 amino acids. Trimming took 5 bases from V and 4 from J; bases not matched to a gene: 8. Germline-derived CDR1 and CDR2 are PRHDT and FYEKMQ (reference sequence). CDR3 sequence reads: CASSLGDRGRYEQYF. The DNA for the CDR3 is TGTGCCAGCAGCCTCGGAGACAGGGGGCGATACGAGCAGTACTTC.